Listed here are 3 T cell receptor beta chains from one sample, sequenced in a study of long-term antiretroviral therapy in people with HIV. immunoSEQ v3.0 was run at survey level. Measured with immunoSEQ multiplex PCR; TCRdb has only the in-frame clones, and not every one. The sample has tens of thousands of clones, approximately 90% seen once; the top ten hold 3.6%. Sequenced here: unsorted PBMCs, sampled 1.8 years after starting antiretroviral therapy. These receptors came from a woman younger than 30 with HIV.

The genes are TRBV2 and TRBJ2-1; 15 nucleotides align to TRBD2. CDR1 and CDR2 from the germline V gene are SNHLY and FYNNEI. The ends lost 0 bases at V and 16 bases at J; junction bases unmatched: 10. The CDR3 length is 16 residues. The CDR3 is CASSEAGTSGRRVDFF. In DNA, the CDR3 is TGTGCCAGCAGTGAAGCCGGGACTAGCGGGAGGAGGGTGGATTTCTTC.

The V gene is TRBV27, the J gene TRBJ2-1; weak D call: TRBD2 (7 bases). The CDR3 runs to 15 residues. The germline V and J ends were trimmed by 2 bases and 3 bases, with 11 bases remaining between them. Per the germline V gene, CDR1 is MNHEY and CDR2 is SMNVEV (reference sequence). DNA for the CDR3: TGTGCCAGCAGTTTAGGGGAGGGGGTCTACAATGAGCAGTTCTTC. Residues: CASSLGEGVYNEQFF.

V is TRBV7-3 and J is TRBJ2-3; D not certain. The CDR3 is made up of 12 amino acids. The V and J ends lost 5 bases and 3 bases respectively, with 6 bases between them. The germline V gene encodes CDR1 SGHTA and CDR2 FQGTGA. The CDR3 region is CASSLLTDTQYF. In DNA, the CDR3 is TGTGCCAGCAGCCTCCTTACAGATACGCAGTATTTT.